A selection of T cell receptor beta chains follows, all from one sample in a study of cytomegalovirus exposure and HLA in healthy donors. Assay: immunoSEQ multiplex PCR; the TCRdb copy retains only in-frame clones and omits some. Among roughly 150,000 clones listed, approximately 81% were seen once. The sample was PBMCs. The receptors originated from a young man in good health and CMV-seropositive. Both conserved end residues are trimmed from each CDR3.

J gene	V gene	CDR3 protein
TRBJ2-7	TRBV7-2	ASSRFGTSGYEQY
TRBJ2-3	TRBV7-9	SSSLSGGVSKTVDTQY
TRBJ2-1	TRBV11-2	ASSLADRSSYNEQF
TRBJ1-1	TRBV7-3	ASSEPGQGTNTEAF
TRBJ1-1	TRBV9	ASSVVVAAEAF
TRBJ2-3	TRBV7-9	TSSLAVLAASTDTQY
TRBJ2-6	TRBV5-4	ASSFNSGANVLT
TRBJ2-7	TRBV7-9	ASSDRRYEQY
TRBJ1-1	TRBV14	ASSPRTGGGF
TRBJ1-2	TRBV11-2	ASRRHGTGDGYT
TRBJ1-2	TRBV6-5	ASSYSEGPRGGYT
TRBJ2-1	TRBV7-2	ASSPGTSGPEQF
TRBJ2-3	TRBV5-1	ASSLVGTRRSTDTQY
TRBJ2-3	TRBV7-2	ASSPRGTRSDTQY
TRBJ1-2	TRBV7-9	ASSSGSQYGYT
TRBJ2-1	TRBV19	ASSMAGGSYNEQF
TRBJ1-2	TRBV2	AIQGSNYGYT
TRBJ2-1	TRBV27	ASSWGLNNEQF
TRBJ2-3	TRBV23-1	ASSQPFRTSGPGTHTDTQY
TRBJ1-6	TRBV30	AWSRQGRSPLH
TRBJ2-7	TRBV7-9	SSSLEGLAGDEQY
TRBJ1-4	TRBV2	ASSGTLANEKLF
TRBJ2-2	TRBV5-6	ASSLVVGELF
TRBJ1-2	TRBV7-2	ASSLDQGFVYGYT
TRBJ2-7	TRBV27	ASSSHPGTGVYEQY
TRBJ2-5	TRBV5-4	ASSLGPGETQY
TRBJ2-5	TRBV25-1	ASSTGGRKTQY
TRBJ2-2	TRBV18	ASSQLLAGVISTGELF
TRBJ2-3	TRBV6-6	ASSSRGDTQY
TRBJ2-2	TRBV14	ASSLGRTSGTPGELF
TRBJ2-7	TRBV11-3	ASSFTRASHEQY
TRBJ2-3	TRBV18	ASSPPQPNTDTQY
TRBJ1-1	TRBV30	AWSTRTGVSTEAF
TRBJ2-1	TRBV12-5	ASGVGLTSGPNNEQF
TRBJ2-3	TRBV11-2	ASLKGSTDTQY
TRBJ2-3	TRBV30	AWSGPSSTDTQY
TRBJ1-1	TRBV7-2	ASSSKTGMNTEAF
TRBJ1-6	TRBV6-1	ASSGVIDSPLH
TRBJ1-1	TRBV4-3	ASSQLPGDRTEAF
TRBJ1-1	TRBV12-5	ASGPGEGARNTEAF
TRBJ2-1	TRBV4-3	ASSQDDWSSYNEQF
TRBJ2-2	TRBV5-1	ASSRSSTGANTGELF
TRBJ1-3	TRBV5-1	ASSLAGDEDTIY
TRBJ2-3	TRBV5-1	ASSFDRGGKDTQY
TRBJ2-1	TRBV7-9	ASSPGTSRGREQF
TRBJ2-5	TRBV5-1	ASSLDITQETQY
TRBJ2-7	TRBV6-6	ASSYGREGSYEQY
TRBJ2-6	TRBV28	ASSGRFGSGDYSGANVLT